This passage covers 27 T cell receptor delta chains from one sample sequenced in a study of fetal and pediatric gammadelta thymocytes. Fetal thymuses came from elective pregnancy terminations at 14 to 22 weeks gestation. TCRdb reanalysed the reads with CATT. Of over 450 delta-chain clones detected, less than 30% appear once; the ten largest clones hold 20% to 25%. Material for sequencing was Vgamma9Vdelta2 gamma-delta T cells from the thymus. Documented subset: sorted CD3+gammadeltaTCR+Vgamma9+Vdelta2+ thymocytes. Every receptor here comes from a human fetus.

This clone was counted between two and nine times. This could be a read error, since a much larger clone is one nucleotide away. J is TRDJ3 and V is TRDV2; D ambiguous. This CDR3 is built from 16 residues. From germline, CDR1 is GEAIGNYY and CDR2 EKD. The ends were cut back, 0 bases at V and 0 bases at J, with 5 bases in the middle. CDR3 loop: CACDTRSSWDTRQMFF. The CDR3 nucleotides are TGTGCCTGTGACACCAGGAGCTCCTGGGACACCCGACAGATGTTTTTC.

Concerning this clone itself: This likely traces to a read error, being one base from a far larger clone. The V gene is TRDV2, the J gene TRDJ2; TRDD3 agrees at 8 bases. The J gene, not given by TCRdb, was assigned here from a germline match of the nucleotide sequence. CDR1 and CDR2 from the germline V gene are GEAIGNYY and EKD. CDR3 length equals 16 residues. V lost 3 bases, J lost 0 bases, and 5 bases stayed unmatched. CDR3 nucleotide sequence: TGTGCCTGTGACCTAATGGGGGATGCTTTGACAGCACAACTCTTCTTT. Residues: CACDLMGDALTAQLFF.

About this clone itself: A far more abundant clone sits one base away, making this likely a read error. The same CDR3 also results from other DNA sequences found in this sample. The chain employs TRDV2 and TRDJ1; 9 bases map to TRDD3. TCRdb offers no J gene call, so here the DNA was matched to germline to obtain one. With 3 bases clipped from V and 2 bases from J, the junction kept 6 bases outside the gene matches. This CDR3 is 15 amino acids long. The germline V gene encodes CDR1 GEAIGNYY and CDR2 EKD. The CDR3 coding sequence is TGTGCCTGTGACCCCGTTCTGGGGGATACCGATAAACTCATCTTT. Residues: CACDPVLGDTDKLIF.

This clone has more than one count but fewer than ten. The likely explanation is a read error, given a far larger clone one base away. The chain joins TRDV2 to TRDJ3; TRDD3 might be the D (6 bases). CDR1 is GEAIGNYY and CDR2 is EKD in the germline V gene. V was shortened by 0 bases and J by 3 bases, with 11 bases between the two germline ends. The CDR3 loop spans 17 amino acids. DNA of the CDR3: TGTGCCTGTGACACCGTCGAGGGGATCTGGGACACCCGACAGATGTTTTTC. Protein: CACDTVEGIWDTRQMFF.

Of note for this clone: A far larger clone is only one base removed, so a read error is likely. No J gene was named, though the V gene is TRDV2; the table's D gene call, TRDD3, was not cross checked with the DNA. Germline V lookup: CDR1 GEAIGNYY, CDR2 EKD. The CDR3 spans 15 residues. The CDR3 loop reads CACDTVLGDTDKLIF. The CDR3 DNA sequence: TGTGCCTGTGACACCGTACTGGGGGACACCGATAAACTAATCTTT.

As concerns this clone: This may arise from a read error, as a much more abundant clone is one base away. The V gene is listed as TRDV2; no J gene was called; the DNA was not compared with TRDD3, the D call given in the table. This CDR3 region has 16 residues. Germline V lookup: CDR1 GEAIGNYY, CDR2 EKD. CDR3 amino acids: CACDTGIRWDTRQTFF. The CDR3 coding sequence is TGTGCCTGTGACACGGGGATACGCTGGGACACCCGACAGACGTTTTTC.

In regard to this clone: A far larger clone is only one base removed, so a read error is likely. The chain links TRDV2 to TRDJ1, with 13 bases identical to TRDD3. The germline gives CDR1 GEAIGNYY, CDR2 EKD. The CDR3 spans 17 residues. CDR3 in DNA: TGTGCCTGTGACTCTGCCCCTACTGGGGGATACGCCGATAAACGCATCTTT. Translation: CACDSAPTGGYADKRIF.

Worth noting for this clone: The protein that TCRdb holds for this DNA derives from a much larger clone and differs from the translated DNA at residue 9, which likely indicates a read error; the protein shown here is translated from the DNA. This chain links TRDV2 with TRDJ3; 7 nucleotides match TRDD3. Germline matching of the DNA provided the J gene here, since TCRdb leaves it blank. Germline CDR1 is GEAIGNYY and CDR2 is EKD. The junction had 4 bases not matched to a gene; V was cut back by 0 bases and J by 3 bases. This CDR3 region has 17 residues. CDR3 sequence (DNA): TGTGCCTGTGACACCTGGGGGAGCTTCTGGGACACCCGACAGATGTTTTTC. Translation gives CACDTWGSFWDTRQMFF.

This clone was counted only a few times. This may arise from a read error, as a much more abundant clone is one base away. The V gene is TRDV2, the J gene TRDJ3; TRDD3 matches at 8 bases. Germline assignment: CDR1 GEAIGNYY and CDR2 EKD. The CDR3 sequence is 17 residues long. The CDR3 coding sequence is TGTGCCTGTGGCACCTGGGGGAGCTCCTGGGACACCCGACAGATGTTTTTC. It is translated as CACGTWGSSWDTRQMFF.

This clone was detected only a few times. The J gene is TRDJ1, the V gene TRDV2, with 13 bases matching TRDD3. The CDR3 runs 20 residues. Germline V gives CDR1 GEAIGNYY, CDR2 EKD. V dropped 0 bases and J dropped 0; count of bases not matched to a gene: 12. The CDR3, as DNA: TGTGCCTGTGACACCGTACTGGGGGATACGAGCTCCTGGGACACCGATAAACTCATCTTT. Protein sequence: CACDTVLGDTSSWDTDKLIF.

Concerning this clone itself: This sequence is one base from a far larger clone and is likely a read error. V gene assignment gives TRDV2, but the J gene was left uncalled; the table's D call of TRDD3 was not tested on the DNA. The germline V gene has CDR1 GEAIGNYY and CDR2 EKD. The CDR3 covers 19 residues. In DNA form, the CDR3 reads TGTGCCTGTGACACCGTACTGGGGATACGCTCCTGGGACACCCGACAGAGGTTTTTC. This gives the protein CACDTVLGIRSWDTRQRFF.

This clone was seen a handful of times. It may be a read error: a sequence one base away is much more abundant. The chain carries TRDV2 and TRDJ3, with 7 bases matching TRDD3. Germline assignment: CDR1 GEAIGNYY and CDR2 EKD. The CDR3 sequence is 18 residues long. The CDR3 DNA reads TGTGCCAGTGACACCTGGGGGCCTTCCTCCTGGGACACCCGACAGATGTTTTTC. This gives the protein CASDTWGPSSWDTRQMFF.

This clone was detected only a few times. This probably arose from a read error, given a far larger clone one base away. Other nucleotide sequences in the sample specify the same CDR3. This chain uses TRDV2 with TRDJ2, with 11 bases matching TRDD3. This CDR3 region has 15 residues. CDR1 GEAIGNYY and CDR2 EKD come from the germline V gene. The CDR3 reads CACDILGDKTAQLFF. The CDR3 nucleotides are TGTGCCTGTGACATACTGGGGGATAAGACAGCACAACTCTTCTTC.

The sample holds a few counts of this clone. A read error is the likely source, as a far larger clone sits one nucleotide away. J is TRDJ3 and V is TRAV38-2/DV8; 8 nucleotides agree with TRDD3. The V gene's germline CDR1 is TSESDYY and CDR2 QEAYKQQN. CDR3 length equals 14 residues. CDR3 region: CAYGGYWETRQMFF. The CDR3 DNA follows: TGTGCTTATGGGGGATATTGGGAGACCCGACAGATGTTTTTC.

This clone was detected a few times. A clone one base away is much larger, so this may be a read error. The chain joins TRDV2 to TRDJ1; 7 nucleotides match TRDD3. CDR3 length: 13 amino acids. Germline loops: CDR1 GEAIGNYY, CDR2 EKD. The DNA of the CDR3 is TGTGCCGGTGACGGGGGATACACCGATAAACTCATCTTT. Its translation is CAGDGGYTDKLIF.

This clone is categorized as hyperexpanded (1% or more). Other nucleotide sequences from this sample produce the same CDR3. This chain uses TRDV2 with TRDJ2; TRDD3 agrees at 8 bases. Germline CDR1 reads GEAIGNYY; CDR2 reads EKD. V lost 1 base to trimming and J lost 0 bases; unmatched junction nucleotides: 0. The CDR3 is 15 residues long. The CDR3 nucleotides are TGTGCCTGTGACACTGGGGGATCTTTGACAGCACAACTCTTCTTT. Translating gives CACDTGGSLTAQLFF.

The V gene is uncalled and the J gene is TRDJ3; the table names TRDD3, a call not compared with the DNA. The CDR3 contains 14 residues. CDR3 residues: CAYWGIRDTRQMFF. CDR3 nucleotides: TGTGCCTACTGGGGGATACGGGACACCCGACAGATGTTTTTC.

This clone has only a few counts. With a far larger clone one base away, a read error is the likely cause. This same CDR3 is encoded by further DNA sequences in the sample. This chain joins TRDV2 and TRDJ3; TRDD3 matches 11 bases. Germline lookup yields CDR1 GEAIGNYY and CDR2 EKD. The CDR3 runs 17 residues. CDR3 region: CACDTGGYSWDTRQMFF. In DNA, the CDR3 is TGTGCCTGCGACACTGGGGGATACTCCTGGGACACCCGACAGATGTTTTTC.

For this clone: This likely reflects a read error, since a far larger clone is one base away. This chain joins TRDV2 and TRDJ1, with 8 bases fitting TRDD3. CDR3 size: 13 residues. The germline CDR1 and CDR2 sequences are GEAIGNYY and EKD. CDR3 sequence (DNA): TGTGCCTGGGACACCGGGGGATACGATAAACTCATCTTT. Translated, it gives CAWDTGGYDKLIF.

As regards this clone: A far bigger clonotype differs at one base, so this is likely a read error. The chain employs TRDV2 and TRDJ3, with TRDD3 matching 11 bases. V was pared by 2 bases and J by 2 bases, with 4 bases of the junction left unmatched. The CDR3 is made up of 18 amino acids. Germline CDR1 GEAIGNYY, CDR2 EKD. The CDR3 DNA reads TGTGCCTGTGACAAATTACTGGGGGATACCTGGGACACCCGACAGATGTTTTTC. Its translation: CACDKLLGDTWDTRQMFF.

Concerning this clone itself: Only one base separates this from a far larger clonotype, so it likely reflects a read error. The rearrangement joins TRDV2 to TRDJ3, with D possibly TRDD3 on 6 matching bases. Germline V gene lookup returns CDR1 GEAIGNYY and CDR2 EKD. This CDR3 is 19 amino acids long. Trimming left V 0 bases short and J 0 bases short, with 14 bases between. The CDR3 DNA is TGTGCCTGTGACACCGAATGGGATATGGCCTCCTGGGACACCCGACAGATGTTTTTC. Translated, it gives CACDTEWDMASWDTRQMFF.

Comment on this clone: A single base is all that separates this from a far larger clone, so a read error is likely. The chain links TRDV2 to TRDJ3; 10 bases match TRDD3. The J gene was missing in TCRdb and was found by matching the end of the DNA to germline. The CDR3 sequence is 18 residues long. J lost 2 bases, V lost 0 bases, and 3 bases had no gene match. Looked up from germline, CDR1 is GEAIGNYY and CDR2 is EKD. CDR3 sequence (DNA): TGTGCCTGTGACACCGTACTGGGGGATCCCTGGGACACCCGACAGATGTTTTTC. Its protein product is CACDTVLGDPWDTRQMFF.

This clone is large within its sample. This chain connects TRDV2 to TRDJ2; 10 nucleotides match TRDD3. The CDR3 consists of 16 residues. CDR1 is GEAIGNYY, CDR2 EKD, per germline. V lost 3 bases, J lost 0 bases, and 3 bases stayed unmatched. The CDR3 DNA reads TGTGCCTGTGACCTACTGGGGGATGCTTTGACAGCACAACTCTTCTTT. This encodes CACDLLGDALTAQLFF.

This clone is a singleton in its sample. A far more abundant clone sits one base away, making this likely a read error. The chain links TRDV2 to TRDJ3; 11 bases are a match to TRDD3. The J gene was missing in TCRdb and was found by matching the end of the DNA to germline. The V gene's germline CDR1 is GEAIGNYY and CDR2 EKD. The CDR3 is made up of 18 amino acids. CDR3 DNA sequence: TGTGCCGGTGACACCGTACTGGGGGATACCTGGGACACCCGACAGATGTTTTTC. As protein: CAGDTVLGDTWDTRQMFF.

Comments on this clone: This sequence is one base from a far larger clone and is likely a read error. The sample holds other DNA sequences that translate to the same CDR3. The chain recombines TRDV2 with TRDJ3, with D possibly being TRDD3 (6 bases). The J gene is absent in TCRdb and was assigned here via DNA matching to germline. CDR3 length: 16 amino acids. In germline, CDR1 is GEAIGNYY, CDR2 EKD. Between the trimmed V and J ends, which lost 1 base and 1 base, there was a span of 7 bases. The CDR3: CACDTGYSWDTRQMFF. The CDR3 DNA reads as TGTGCCTGTGACACGGGATATTCCTGGGACACCCGACAGATGTTTTTC.

About this clone: It differs at one base from a far larger clone, so likely a read error. The chain recombines TRDV2 with TRDJ3, with no clear D. Since TCRdb gives no J gene, matching the DNA to germline was used here to assign it. The germline V gene encodes CDR1 GEAIGNYY and CDR2 EKD. V was trimmed by 3 bases and J by 1 base, leaving 12 bases between them. The CDR3 contains 17 residues. The CDR3 protein is CACDPIPPSWDTRQMFF. CDR3 in DNA: TGTGCCTGTGACCCGATCCCCCCATCCTGGGACACCCGACAGATGTTTTTC.

In regard to this clone: Given a far larger clone just one base away, this is likely a sequencing read error. The chain uses TRDV2 and TRDJ2; a weak D match, TRDD3 (6 bases). Germline V gene lookup returns CDR1 GEAIGNYY and CDR2 EKD. The CDR3 is made up of 14 amino acids. The CDR3 DNA sequence: TGTGCCTGTGACACGGGGATTTTGACAGCAAAACTCTTCTTT. The encoded protein is CACDTGILTAKLFF.